These T cell receptor beta chains were read from a single sample in a study of regulatory T cells in long-lasting Graves disease. Via MiXCR, TCRdb re-called the multiplex PCR reads, giving one row per CDR3 protein. Seen here are hundreds of thousands of distinct CDR3 sequences, 15% observed once, and the top ten hold about 8%. These same data were also listed under a study on T cells in Graves' hyperthyroidism and ophthalmopathy.

The specimen comprised peripheral blood mononuclear cells (PBMCs), sampled at new diagnosis, from a patient treated with antithyroid drugs. The receptor set was obtained from a woman aged 40 to 50 with Graves disease. Both conserved end residues are part of each CDR3. The D gene is left open where the match is weak. Rows may omit the clone size; those that give it use once, few, many or a size class.

>many|TRBV18|TRBJ1-2|TRBD1
CASSPLSRQGGSGYTF
TGTGCCAGCTCACCACTGTCCCGACAGGGAGGTTCTGGCTACACCTTC
>-|TRBV9|TRBJ2-2|-
CASSPVGGHTGELFF
TGTGCCAGCAGCCCGGTGGGGGGGCACACCGGGGAGCTGTTTTTT
>-|TRBV28|TRBJ1-1|-
CASRWINTEAFF
TGTGCCAGCAGATGGATCAACACTGAAGCTTTCTTT
>many|TRBV20-1|TRBJ2-3|-
CSARRTDTQYF
TGCAGTGCTCGTCGCACAGATACGCAGTATTTT
>many|TRBV7-2|TRBJ2-1|TRBD2
CASSLSMRGVGYNEQFF
TGTGCCAGCAGCTTATCGATGCGGGGGGTGGGCTACAATGAGCAGTTCTTC
>many|TRBV9|TRBJ2-2|-
CASSVEPGGATGELFF
TGTGCCAGCAGCGTAGAGCCAGGGGGGGCCACCGGGGAGCTGTTTTTT
>many|TRBV5-5|TRBJ1-3|-
CASSSDPASGNTIYF
TGTGCCAGCAGCTCCGATCCTGCCTCCGGGAACACCATATATTTT
>-|TRBV4-2|TRBJ2-1|TRBD1
CASSQAGTGAYNEQFF
TGTGCCAGCAGCCAAGCCGGGACAGGGGCATACAATGAGCAGTTCTTC
>-|TRBV10-3|TRBJ2-7|TRBD2
CAITGTSGSRLEQYF
TGTGCCATCACTGGGACTAGCGGGAGTCGTTTGGAGCAGTACTTC
>-|TRBV30|TRBJ2-1|-
CAWSVPGNNEQFF
TGTGCCTGGAGTGTCCCTGGGAACAATGAGCAGTTCTTC
>few|TRBV6-2/TRBV6-3|TRBJ2-7|TRBD2
CASSRKAGGTYEQYF
TGTGCCAGCAGCCGGAAAGCGGGAGGGACCTACGAGCAGTACTTC
>many|TRBV19|TRBJ1-1|TRBD1
CASSRDRGSDTEAFF
TGTGCCAGTAGTAGGGACAGGGGGTCGGACACTGAAGCTTTCTTT
>-|TRBV9|TRBJ2-1|-
CASSVGDSTLKEQFF
TGTGCCAGCAGCGTAGGGGATAGCACCCTCAAAGAGCAGTTCTTC
>-|TRBV7-2|TRBJ2-7|-
CASSPDASGSGEQYF
TGTGCCAGCAGCCCGGACGCCTCAGGGTCTGGCGAGCAGTACTTC
>few|TRBV3-1|TRBJ2-2|-
CASSQRDTTGELFF
TGTGCCAGCAGCCAGAGGGATACCACCGGGGAGCTGTTTTTT
>-|TRBV7-2|TRBJ2-2|-
CASSLMSIGELFF
TGTGCCAGCAGCTTAATGAGCATCGGGGAGCTGTTTTTT
>few|TRBV7-6|TRBJ2-5|-
CASSLGRAQETQYF
TGTGCCAGCAGCTTAGGGAGGGCCCAGGAGACCCAGTACTTC
>many|TRBV11-2|TRBJ1-1|TRBD1
CASSPIRGQNTEAFF
TGTGCCAGCAGCCCGATAAGGGGGCAAAACACTGAAGCTTTCTTT
>-|TRBV30|TRBJ1-5|-
CAWSASDSNQPQHF
TGTGCCTGGAGTGCGTCCGATAGCAATCAGCCCCAGCATTTT
>many|TRBV12-3/TRBV12-4|TRBJ2-1|TRBD1
CASMGQGASYNEQFF
TGTGCCAGCATGGGACAGGGGGCCTCCTACAATGAGCAGTTCTTC
>many|TRBV6-2/TRBV6-3|TRBJ2-7|TRBD1
CASRKPGQGNDEQYF
TGTGCCAGCAGAAAACCGGGACAGGGAAATGACGAGCAGTACTTC
>-|TRBV11-2|TRBJ2-1|TRBD2
CASSLGLAGGSGFF
TGTGCCAGCAGCCTCGGACTAGCGGGAGGGTCGGGGTTCTTC
>many|TRBV11-2|TRBJ2-1|-
CASSPWGGSYNEQFF
TGTGCCAGCAGCCCCTGGGGAGGATCCTACAATGAGCAGTTCTTC
>many|TRBV5-1|TRBJ2-1|TRBD1
CASSLGQGSNEQFF
TGCGCCAGCAGCCTCGGACAGGGATCCAATGAGCAGTTCTTC
>-|TRBV7-3|TRBJ2-7|TRBD2
CASSSSLAGVGEQYF
TGTGCCAGCAGCTCATCACTAGCGGGAGTGGGGGAGCAGTACTTC
>-|TRBV12-3/TRBV12-4|TRBJ2-3|-
CASRTSRRADTQYF
TGTGCCAGCAGGACATCGAGGCGGGCAGATACGCAGTATTTT
>-|TRBV29-1|TRBJ2-3|-
CSVDKAADTQYF
TGCAGCGTTGACAAGGCAGCAGATACGCAGTATTTT
>many|TRBV5-1|TRBJ2-1|TRBD2
CASSFREGRDEQFF
TGCGCCAGCAGCTTCCGGGAGGGTAGGGATGAGCAGTTCTTC
>many|TRBV24-1|TRBJ2-7|TRBD1
CATSGSSGQGFYEQYF
TGTGCCACCAGTGGGTCTTCGGGACAGGGGTTTTACGAGCAGTACTTC
>few|TRBV7-6|TRBJ2-1|TRBD2
CASSLEPSGSHNEQFF
TGTGCCAGCAGCTTAGAGCCTAGCGGAAGCCACAATGAGCAGTTCTTC
>many|TRBV29-1|TRBJ2-1|-
CSVVPTGRWGYNEQFF
TGCAGCGTTGTCCCCACAGGGCGATGGGGTTACAATGAGCAGTTCTTC
>few|TRBV18|TRBJ2-1|-
CASSSRTARGDEQFF
TGTGCCAGCTCATCGCGGACAGCCCGAGGGGATGAGCAGTTCTTC
>many|TRBV11-2|TRBJ2-1|TRBD2
CASSLTPSGIIFNEQFF
TGTGCCAGCAGCCTGACCCCTAGCGGGATTATCTTCAATGAGCAGTTCTTC
>-|TRBV12-3/TRBV12-4|TRBJ2-7|-
CASRAGGETYEQYF
TGTGCCAGCAGAGCCGGAGGGGAAACCTACGAGCAGTACTTC
>-|TRBV6-2/TRBV6-3|TRBJ1-1|TRBD1
CASSYSDRVAFF
TGTGCCAGCAGTTACTCCGACAGGGTGGCTTTCTTT
>many|TRBV20-1|TRBJ2-7|-
CSARPVGVNSYEQYF
TGCAGTGCCCGCCCCGTGGGGGTGAACTCCTACGAGCAGTACTTC
>many|TRBV12-3/TRBV12-4|TRBJ2-1|-
CASDGSRDNEQFF
TGTGCCAGTGATGGGTCCCGTGACAATGAGCAGTTCTTC
>-|TRBV10-2|TRBJ2-1|-
CASSEPYEQFF
TGCGCCAGCAGTGAGCCGTATGAGCAGTTCTTC
>many|TRBV12-3/TRBV12-4|TRBJ1-1|-
CASTPGGTEAFF
TGTGCCAGCACTCCAGGCGGCACTGAAGCTTTCTTT
>many|TRBV7-2|TRBJ2-5|-
CASKGRLQETQYF
TGTGCCAGCAAGGGTCGACTCCAAGAGACCCAGTACTTC
>many|TRBV6-1|TRBJ2-1|TRBD2
CASSSLADLEYNEQFF
TGTGCCAGCAGCTCACTAGCGGACCTGGAATACAATGAGCAGTTCTTC
>many|TRBV2|TRBJ1-5|-
CASSAGRVNQPQHF
TGTGCCAGCAGTGCCGGGAGAGTTAATCAGCCCCAGCATTTT
>few|TRBV20-1|TRBJ2-1|-
CSARDGHQSRTEQFF
TGCAGTGCTAGAGACGGACACCAGAGTAGGACTGAGCAGTTCTTC
>many|TRBV10-3|TRBJ2-3|TRBD2
CATLAGGTDTQYF
TGTGCCACTCTAGCGGGAGGCACAGATACGCAGTATTTT
>few|TRBV10-2|TRBJ2-6|TRBD2
CATSGTSGKLSAGAGANVLTF
TGCGCCACCTCCGGGACTAGCGGGAAATTGTCGGCGGGCGCTGGGGCCAACGTCCTGACTTTC
>-|TRBV18|TRBJ1-4|-
CASSPVEREKLFF
TGTGCCAGCTCACCGGTAGAGAGGGAAAAACTGTTTTTT
>-|TRBV5-4|TRBJ2-1|TRBD1
CASSRDREGDEQFF
TGTGCCAGCAGCCGGGACAGGGAGGGCGATGAGCAGTTCTTC
>many|TRBV5-4|TRBJ2-3|TRBD2
CASSPLSTSGRGSTDTQYF
TGTGCCAGCAGCCCCCTTTCGACTAGCGGGAGGGGAAGCACAGATACGCAGTATTTT
>-|TRBV11-3|TRBJ2-1|-
CASSSGLLDEQFF
TGTGCCAGCAGCTCTGGATTGCTTGATGAGCAGTTCTTC
>once|TRBV10-3|TRBJ1-1|TRBD1
CAIRLTGETEAFF
TGTGCCATCAGATTGACAGGGGAGACTGAAGCTTTCTTT
>-|TRBV18|TRBJ2-1|-
CASSPYTRVDEQFF
TGTGCCAGCTCACCTTATACCCGGGTCGATGAGCAGTTCTTC
>-|TRBV5-1|TRBJ1-1|-
CASTLGMNTEAFF
TGCGCCAGCACCTTGGGGATGAACACTGAAGCTTTCTTT
>many|TRBV7-9|TRBJ1-1|-
CASSLVVETFF
TGTGCCAGCAGCTTAGTTGTAGAAACTTTCTTT
>many|TRBV20-1|TRBJ1-5|-
CSALWGRAHQPQHF
TGCAGTGCCCTTTGGGGCAGGGCCCATCAGCCCCAGCATTTT
>many|TRBV7-9|TRBJ2-5|TRBD2
CASSQSTSGKETQYF
TGTGCCAGCAGCCAGTCGACTAGCGGCAAAGAGACCCAGTACTTC
>many|TRBV27|TRBJ1-2|-
CASSSGPNYGYTF
TGTGCCAGCAGTTCGGGGCCTAACTATGGCTACACCTTC
>many|TRBV7-7|TRBJ2-3|TRBD1
CASSRTGASTDTQYF
TGTGCTAGCAGCCGTACAGGGGCTAGCACAGATACGCAGTATTTT